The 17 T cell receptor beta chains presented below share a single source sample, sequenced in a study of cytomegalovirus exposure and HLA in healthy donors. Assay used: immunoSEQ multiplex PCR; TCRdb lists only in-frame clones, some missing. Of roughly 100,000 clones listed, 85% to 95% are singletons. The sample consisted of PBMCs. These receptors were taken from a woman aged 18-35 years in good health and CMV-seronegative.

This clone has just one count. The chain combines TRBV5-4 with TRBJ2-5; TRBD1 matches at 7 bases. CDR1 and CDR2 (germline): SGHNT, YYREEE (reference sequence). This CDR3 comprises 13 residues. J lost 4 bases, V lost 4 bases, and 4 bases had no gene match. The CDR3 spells CASSRDSVETQYF. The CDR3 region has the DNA TGTGCCAGCAGCCGGGACAGTGTAGAGACCCAGTACTTC.

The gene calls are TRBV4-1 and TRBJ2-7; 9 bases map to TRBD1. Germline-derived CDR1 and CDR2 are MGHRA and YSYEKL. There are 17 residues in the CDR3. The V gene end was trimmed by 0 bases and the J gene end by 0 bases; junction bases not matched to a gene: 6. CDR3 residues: CASSQDPDRGSSYEQYF. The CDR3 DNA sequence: TGCGCCAGCAGCCAAGATCCCGACAGGGGGAGCTCCTACGAGCAGTACTTC.

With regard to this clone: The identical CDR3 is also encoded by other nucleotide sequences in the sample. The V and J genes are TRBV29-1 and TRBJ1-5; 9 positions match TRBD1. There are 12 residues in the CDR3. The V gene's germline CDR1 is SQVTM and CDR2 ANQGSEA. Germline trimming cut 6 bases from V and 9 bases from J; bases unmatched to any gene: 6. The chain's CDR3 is CSVGGQGVPQHF. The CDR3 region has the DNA TGCAGCGTGGGGGGACAGGGAGTGCCCCAGCATTTT.

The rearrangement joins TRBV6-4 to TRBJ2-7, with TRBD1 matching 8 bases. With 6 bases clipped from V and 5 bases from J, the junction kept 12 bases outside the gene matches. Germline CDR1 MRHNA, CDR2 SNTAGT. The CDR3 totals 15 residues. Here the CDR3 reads CASSLTGELVHEQYF. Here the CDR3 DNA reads TGTGCCAGCAGCCTGACAGGGGAATTGGTACACGAGCAGTACTTC.

In nucleotides, the CDR3 is TGTGCCAGCAACTTTGGGGGGGCTGAAGCTTTCTTT. As protein: CASNFGGAEAFF. The V gene is TRBV6-5, the J gene TRBJ1-1; weak D call: TRBD1 (5 bases). Trimming took 7 bases from V and 6 from J, leaving 12 bases between them. The CDR3 runs to 12 residues. Germline lookup yields CDR1 MNHEY and CDR2 SVGAGI.

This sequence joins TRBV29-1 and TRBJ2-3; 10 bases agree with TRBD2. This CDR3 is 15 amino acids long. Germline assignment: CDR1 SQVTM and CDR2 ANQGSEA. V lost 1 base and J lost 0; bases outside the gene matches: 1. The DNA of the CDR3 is TGCAGCGTTGAAGGGACTAGCGGTAGCACAGATACGCAGTATTTT. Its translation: CSVEGTSGSTDTQYF.

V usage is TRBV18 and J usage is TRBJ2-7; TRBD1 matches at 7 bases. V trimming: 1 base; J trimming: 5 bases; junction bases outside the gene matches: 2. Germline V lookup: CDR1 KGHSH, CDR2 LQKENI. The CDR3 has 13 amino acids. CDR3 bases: TGTGCCAGCTCACCACAAGGGGGCGACGAGCAGTACTTC. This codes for CASSPQGGDEQYF.

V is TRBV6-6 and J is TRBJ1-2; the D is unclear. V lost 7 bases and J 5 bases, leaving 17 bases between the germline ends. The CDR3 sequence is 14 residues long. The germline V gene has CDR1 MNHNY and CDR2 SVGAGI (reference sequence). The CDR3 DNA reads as TGTGCCAGCATCCCTACCCTCAGCGGATATGGCTACACCTTC. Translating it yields CASIPTLSGYGYTF.

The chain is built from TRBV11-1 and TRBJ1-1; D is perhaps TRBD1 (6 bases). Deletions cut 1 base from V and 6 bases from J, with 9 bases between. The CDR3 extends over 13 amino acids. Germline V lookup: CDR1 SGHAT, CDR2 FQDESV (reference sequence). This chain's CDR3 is CASSLEEGAEAFF. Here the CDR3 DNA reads TGTGCCAGCAGCTTAGAAGAGGGGGCTGAAGCTTTCTTT.

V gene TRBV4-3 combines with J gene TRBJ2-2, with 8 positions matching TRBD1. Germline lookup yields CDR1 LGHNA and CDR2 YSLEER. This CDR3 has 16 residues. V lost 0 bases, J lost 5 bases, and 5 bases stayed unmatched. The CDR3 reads CASSQDRTGRTGELFF. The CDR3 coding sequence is TGCGCCAGCAGCCAAGATCGGACAGGGAGGACCGGGGAGCTGTTTTTT.

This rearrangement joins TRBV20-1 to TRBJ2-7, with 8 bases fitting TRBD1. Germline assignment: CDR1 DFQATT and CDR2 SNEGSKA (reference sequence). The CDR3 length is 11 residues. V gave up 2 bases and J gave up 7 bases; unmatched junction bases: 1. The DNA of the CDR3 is TGCAGTGCTAGAAGACAGGGGGAGCAGTACTTC. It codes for CSARRQGEQYF.

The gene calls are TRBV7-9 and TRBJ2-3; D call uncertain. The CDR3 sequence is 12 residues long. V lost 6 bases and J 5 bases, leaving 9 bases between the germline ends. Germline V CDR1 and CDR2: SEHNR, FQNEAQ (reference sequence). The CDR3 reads CASSPPRDTQYF. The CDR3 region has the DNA TGTGCCAGCAGTCCGCCCAGAGATACGCAGTATTTT. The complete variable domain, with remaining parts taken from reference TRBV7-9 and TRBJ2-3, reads DTGVSQNPRHKITKRGQNVTFRCDPISEHNRLYWYRQTLGQGPEFLTYFQNEAQLEKSRLLSDRFSAERPKGSFSTLEIQRTEQGDSAMYLCASSPPRDTQYFGPGTRLTVL.

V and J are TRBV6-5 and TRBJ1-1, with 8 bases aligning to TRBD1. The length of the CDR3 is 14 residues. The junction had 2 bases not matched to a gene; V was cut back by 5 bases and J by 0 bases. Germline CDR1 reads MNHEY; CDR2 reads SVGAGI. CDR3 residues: CASSRQGMNTEAFF. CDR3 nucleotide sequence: TGTGCCAGCAGTCGACAGGGGATGAACACTGAAGCTTTCTTT.

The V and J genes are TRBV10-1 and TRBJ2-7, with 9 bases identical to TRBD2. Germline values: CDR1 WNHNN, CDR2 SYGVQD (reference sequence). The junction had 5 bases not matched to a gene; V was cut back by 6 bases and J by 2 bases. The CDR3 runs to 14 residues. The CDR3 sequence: CASSGVAGAYEQYF. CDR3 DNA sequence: TGCGCCAGCAGCGGGGTAGCGGGAGCCTACGAGCAGTACTTC.

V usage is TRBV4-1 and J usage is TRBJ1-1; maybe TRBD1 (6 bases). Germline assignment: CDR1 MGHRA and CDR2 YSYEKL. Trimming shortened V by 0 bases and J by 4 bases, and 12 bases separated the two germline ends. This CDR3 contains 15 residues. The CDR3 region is CASSQDEAGVTEAFF. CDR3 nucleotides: TGCGCCAGCAGCCAAGATGAAGCAGGGGTCACTGAAGCTTTCTTT.

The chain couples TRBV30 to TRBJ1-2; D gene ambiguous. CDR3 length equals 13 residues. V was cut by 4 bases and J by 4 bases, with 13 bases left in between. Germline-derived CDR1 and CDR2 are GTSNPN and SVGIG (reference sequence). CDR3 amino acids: CAWNLDGGYGYTF. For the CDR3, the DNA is TGTGCCTGGAATCTCGATGGCGGCTATGGCTACACCTTC.

The CDR3 DNA is TGTGCCAGCAGCGTAGGTCCAGAAAGCTCCTACGAGCAGTACTTC. This sequence encodes CASSVGPESSYEQYF. The J gene is TRBJ2-7, the V gene TRBV9, with D unclear. The CDR3 totals 15 residues. The V and J ends lost 0 bases and 0 bases respectively, with 10 bases between them. The V gene's germline CDR1 is SGDLS and CDR2 YYNGEE. The full variable domain, completed using reference TRBV9 and TRBJ2-7, is DSGVTQTPKHLITATGQRVTLRCSPRSGDLSVYWYQQSLDQGLQFLIQYYNGEERAKGNILERFSAQQFPDLHSELNLSSLELGDSALYFCASSVGPESSYEQYFGPGTRLTVT.